Shown below are 10 T cell receptor beta chains from a single sample sequenced in a study of T cell changes during pregnancy in multiple sclerosis. This table comes from immunoSEQ multiplex PCR, and its TCRdb copy is limited to in-frame clones, with some not included. Here the sample spans about 34,000 clones, 90% being singletons. Sequencing used CD8+ T cells from peripheral blood mononuclear cells, obtained in the second trimester of pregnancy. The receptors were sampled from a female donor with multiple sclerosis, enrolled in a pregnancy study.

The chain recombines TRBV7-9 with TRBJ2-5; 9 nucleotides align to TRBD1. Germline-derived CDR1 and CDR2 are SEHNR and FQNEAQ (reference sequence). This CDR3 comprises 13 residues. After removal of 7 bases from V and 5 bases from J, the junction contained 5 bases not matched to a gene. The CDR3 here is CASTTGGDETQYF. In DNA, the CDR3 is TGTGCCAGCACAACAGGGGGCGATGAGACCCAGTACTTC.

This chain connects TRBV10-3 to TRBJ2-7; 10 bases fit TRBD2. The CDR3 length is 15 residues. CDR1 ENHRY and CDR2 SYGVKD come from the germline V gene. V gave up 2 bases and J gave up 3 bases; unmatched junction bases: 4. The CDR3 region has the DNA TGTGCCATCAGTGAGGAACGGACTAGCGGCTACGAGCAGTACTTC. It encodes CAISEERTSGYEQYF.

This chain connects TRBV19 to TRBJ2-1; 9 bases fit TRBD2. The germline V gene encodes CDR1 LNHDA and CDR2 SQIVND (reference sequence). V was pared by 8 bases and J by 9 bases, with 5 bases of the junction left unmatched. The CDR3 spans 12 residues. The CDR3 bases are TGTGCCAGTGTAGCGGGAGTGGGTGAGCAGTTCTTC. Protein: CASVAGVGEQFF. The full variable domain, in which reference TRBV19 and TRBJ2-1 provide the parts outside the CDR3, is DGGITQSPKYLFRKEGQNVTLSCEQNLNHDAMYWYRQDPGQGLRLIYYSQIVNDFQKGDIAEGYSVSREKKESFPLTVTSAQKNPTAFYLCASVAGVGEQFFGPGTRLTVL.

J is TRBJ2-7 and V is TRBV13; TRBD1 matches at 7 bases. Germline CDR1 PRHDT, CDR2 FYEKMQ (reference sequence). The J segment lost 3 bases and the V segment lost 2 bases, leaving 4 bases of the junction unmatched. This CDR3 contains 14 residues. The DNA of the CDR3 is TGTGCCAGCAGCTTATCGGACAGGTTCTACGAGCAGTACTTC. This sequence encodes CASSLSDRFYEQYF.

This chain links TRBV6-6 with TRBJ2-1; D call uncertain. Germline V gives CDR1 MNHNY, CDR2 SVGAGI (reference sequence). V lost 2 bases, J lost 7 bases, and 18 bases lay in between. The CDR3 is made up of 16 amino acids. The CDR3 loop reads CASSYTTEPTRNEQFF. The CDR3 DNA is TGTGCCAGCAGTTACACGACGGAGCCGACCCGAAATGAGCAGTTCTTC.

The chain is built from TRBV6-1 and TRBJ2-7; 10 bases line up with TRBD2. The germline CDR1 and CDR2 sequences are MNHNS and SASEGT. Trimming cost V 2 bases and J 5 bases; bases outside gene matches: 18. The CDR3 runs 19 residues. This CDR3 reads CASSERRTSGQLAGDEQYF. DNA for the CDR3: TGTGCCAGCAGTGAAAGACGGACTAGCGGACAACTCGCGGGAGACGAGCAGTACTTC.

The chain combines TRBV20-1 with TRBJ2-7; no definite D call. Germline CDR1 and CDR2: DFQATT and SNEGSKA (reference sequence). Trimming took off 0 bases at V and 4 bases at J, with 4 bases between the two ends. CDR3 length: 11 amino acids. CDR3 nucleotides: TGCAGTGCTAGAGAGCGGTACGAGCAGTACTTC. Its protein is CSARERYEQYF.

The chain joins TRBV7-9 to TRBJ2-2; 9 bases are a match to TRBD1. Germline loops: CDR1 SEHNR, CDR2 FQNEAQ (reference sequence). J lost 6 bases, V lost 5 bases, and 10 bases had no gene match. The length of the CDR3 is 16 residues. CDR3 bases: TGTGCCAGCAGCAGAAGGACAGGGGAGGTCCCCGGGGAGCTGTTTTTT. Translation gives CASSRRTGEVPGELFF.

This chain links TRBV7-9 with TRBJ2-7; a possible D gene is TRBD1 (6 bases). This CDR3 has 14 amino acids. Germline-derived CDR1 and CDR2 are SEHNR and FQNEAQ (reference sequence). Trimming removed 2 bases from V and 2 bases from J, with 10 bases in between. The CDR3 loop is CASSLPGVPYEQYF. Written as DNA, the CDR3 is TGTGCCAGCAGCTTACCAGGGGTGCCCTACGAGCAGTACTTC. The variable domain in full, with the rest retrieved from reference TRBV7-9 and TRBJ2-7, is DTGVSQNPRHKITKRGQNVTFRCDPISEHNRLYWYRQTLGQGPEFLTYFQNEAQLEKSRLLSDRFSAERPKGSFSTLEIQRTEQGDSAMYLCASSLPGVPYEQYFGPGTRLTVT.

CDR3 nucleotide sequence: TGTGCCAGCAGCTGGGGCGCGGGACAGGGCTATGGCTACACCTTC. Translating it yields CASSWGAGQGYGYTF. This sequence joins TRBV11-2 and TRBJ1-2; 9 bases align to TRBD1. Germline values: CDR1 SGHAT, CDR2 FQNNGV. V dropped 4 bases and J dropped 4; count of bases not matched to a gene: 7. The CDR3 is 15 amino acids.